This T cell receptor beta chain stems from a study of blood T cell repertoires in COVID-19. Authors' processing steps: Amplification of reference gene primers was used by the study to estimate nucleated cell counts. Here immunoSEQ multiplex PCR was the method, and the copy in TCRdb shows in-frame clones only, minus some. V, J and clone size reflect that table, while D and trimming were determined from the DNA. The sample has about 220,000 clones; 70% to 85% are singletons. This clonotype was obtained from a woman aged 55-69 years who had recovered from COVID-19. Sequencing was performed on PBMCs or T cells enriched from blood (not recorded which).

The CDR3 is CASSGPPGLAVMSSYEQYF. The CDR3 region has the DNA TGTGCCAGCAGTGGACCTCCGGGACTAGCGGTTATGAGCTCCTACGAGCAGTACTTC. The chain has TRBV6-1 and TRBJ2-7, with 11 bases fitting TRBD2. V was pared by 4 bases and J by 0 bases, with 14 bases of the junction left unmatched. CDR3 length: 19 residues. The germline gives CDR1 MNHNS, CDR2 SASEGT.